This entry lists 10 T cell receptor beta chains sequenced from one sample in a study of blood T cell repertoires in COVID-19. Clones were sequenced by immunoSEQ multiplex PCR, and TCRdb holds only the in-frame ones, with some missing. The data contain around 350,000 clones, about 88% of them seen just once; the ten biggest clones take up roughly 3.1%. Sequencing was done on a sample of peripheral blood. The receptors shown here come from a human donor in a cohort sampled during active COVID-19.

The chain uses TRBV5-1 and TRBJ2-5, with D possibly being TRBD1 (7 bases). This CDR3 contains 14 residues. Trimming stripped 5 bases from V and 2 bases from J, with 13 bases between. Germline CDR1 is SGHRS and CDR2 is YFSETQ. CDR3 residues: CASSQQGTQETQYF. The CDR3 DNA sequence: TGCGCCAGCAGTCAACAGGGGACTCAAGAGACCCAGTACTTC.

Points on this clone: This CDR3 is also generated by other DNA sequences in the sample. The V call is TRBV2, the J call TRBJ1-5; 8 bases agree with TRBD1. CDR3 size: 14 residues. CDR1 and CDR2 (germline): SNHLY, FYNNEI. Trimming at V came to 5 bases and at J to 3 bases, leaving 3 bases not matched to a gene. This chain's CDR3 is CASSLTGDNQPQHF. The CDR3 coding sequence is TGTGCCAGCAGTTTGACAGGGGACAATCAGCCCCAGCATTTT.

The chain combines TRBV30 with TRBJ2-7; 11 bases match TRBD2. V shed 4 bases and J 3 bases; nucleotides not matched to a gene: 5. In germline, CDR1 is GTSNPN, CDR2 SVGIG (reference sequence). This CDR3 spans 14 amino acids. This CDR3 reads CAWTSSGRIYEQYF. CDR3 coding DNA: TGTGCCTGGACCTCTAGCGGGAGGATCTACGAGCAGTACTTC. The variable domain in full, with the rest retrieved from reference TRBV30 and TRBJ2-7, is SQTIHQWPATLVQPVGSPLSLECTVEGTSNPNLYWYRQAAGRGLQLLFYSVGIGQISSEVPQNLSASRPQDRQFILSSKKLLLSDSGFYLCAWTSSGRIYEQYFGPGTRLTVT.

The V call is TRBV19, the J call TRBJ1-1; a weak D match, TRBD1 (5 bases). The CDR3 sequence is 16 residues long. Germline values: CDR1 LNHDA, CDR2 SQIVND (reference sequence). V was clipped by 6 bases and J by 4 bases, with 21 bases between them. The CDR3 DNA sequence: TGTGCCAGTAGCAGAAGACAGCTAAGGGGTGTCACTGAAGCTTTCTTT. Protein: CASSRRQLRGVTEAFF.

CDR3 sequence (DNA): TGTGCCAGCAACGGACAGGGGACACCCCTCCACTTT. Translating gives CASNGQGTPLHF. The chain is built from TRBV6-5 and TRBJ1-6; 9 bases are shared with TRBD1. This CDR3 is 12 amino acids long. Germline V gives CDR1 MNHEY, CDR2 SVGAGI. V shed 7 bases and J 11 bases; nucleotides not matched to a gene: 3.

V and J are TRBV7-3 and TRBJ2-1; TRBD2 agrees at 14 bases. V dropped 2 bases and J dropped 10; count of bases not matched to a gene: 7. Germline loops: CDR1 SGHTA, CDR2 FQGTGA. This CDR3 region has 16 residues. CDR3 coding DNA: TGTGCCAGCAGCTTATCGACTAGCGGGGGGGACCGGGAGCAGTTCTTC. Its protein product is CASSLSTSGGDREQFF.

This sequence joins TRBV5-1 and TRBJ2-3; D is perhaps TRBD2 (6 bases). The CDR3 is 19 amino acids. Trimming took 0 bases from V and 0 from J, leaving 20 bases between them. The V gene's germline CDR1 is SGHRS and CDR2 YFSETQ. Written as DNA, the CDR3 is TGCGCCAGCAGCTTGGGGATAGCGGAGGGTTCTACTAGCACAGATACGCAGTATTTT. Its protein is CASSLGIAEGSTSTDTQYF.

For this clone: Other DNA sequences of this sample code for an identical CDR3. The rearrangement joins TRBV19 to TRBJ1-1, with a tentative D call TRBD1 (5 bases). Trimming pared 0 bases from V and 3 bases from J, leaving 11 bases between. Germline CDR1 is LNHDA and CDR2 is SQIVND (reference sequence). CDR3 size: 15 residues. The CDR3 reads CASSIDRRGDTEAFF. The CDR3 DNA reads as TGTGCCAGTAGTATAGATCGGCGGGGGGACACTGAAGCTTTCTTT.

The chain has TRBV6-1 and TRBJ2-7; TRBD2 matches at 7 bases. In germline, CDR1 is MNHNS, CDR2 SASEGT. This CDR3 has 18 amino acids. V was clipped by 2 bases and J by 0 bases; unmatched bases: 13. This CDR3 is CASSESPSGGGTSYEQYF. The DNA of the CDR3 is TGTGCCAGCAGTGAAAGCCCATCGGGGGGTGGTACCTCCTACGAGCAGTACTTC.

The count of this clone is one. The CDR3 DNA reads as TGTGCCAGTAGTAGCGGCAGGGGGCTTTCTGGCTACACCTTC. Residues: CASSSGRGLSGYTF. V and J are TRBV19 and TRBJ1-2, with 8 bases that match TRBD1. Unmatched junction bases numbered 8, after V lost 4 bases and J lost 7 bases. The CDR3 contains 14 residues. Germline V gene data show CDR1 as LNHDA and CDR2 as SQIVND (reference sequence).